The clone carrying this TCR beta chain was seen a handful of times. The antigen remains undetermined. This specimen belongs to a study of T cell repertoires in cytomegalovirus infection. Overall study: Both a matching HLA type and CMV infection were indicated by public TCR beta signatures. General study points: The cumulative frequency of public TCR beta families identified carriers of CMV plus the relevant HLA. HLA-C-restricted CMV-specific TCR beta clonotypes were dominant in the ex vivo response.

One entry per CDR3 protein results from TCRdb running MiXCR on the reads. The table records under 200,000 distinct CDR3 sequences, about 28% of them present only once. The V end lost 5 bases, the J end lost 6 bases, and 17 bases lay between the germline ends. Germline CDR1 reads LNHDA; CDR2 reads SQIVND (reference sequence). This CDR3 has 15 residues. J is TRBJ2-1 and V is TRBV19, with D perhaps matching TRBD1 (5 bases). This sequence originates from a human donor in good health (CMV status not recorded). Some clones in this sample may be carry-over from other donors' samples. The source material was PBMCs. The CDR3 protein is CASSSDSRQGNEQFF. CDR3 DNA sequence: TGTGCCAGTAGTTCAGATTCCCGTCAGGGCAATGAGCAGTTCTTC.